Shown below are 25 T cell receptor beta chains from a single sample sequenced in a study of blood T cell repertoires in COVID-19. TCRdb keeps only in-frame clones here, not all; method: immunoSEQ multiplex PCR. The sample has 250,000 or so clones; around four fifths are singletons. The sample consisted of peripheral blood. The receptors stem from a woman aged 60-75 years with active or convalescent COVID-19.

This chain joins TRBV12-3 or TRBV12-4 and TRBJ1-2; D not certain. CDR3 length equals 12 residues. The ends were cut back, 4 bases at V and 1 base at J, with 4 bases in the middle. The CDR3 DNA follows: TGTGCCAGCAGTTCCGTTAACTATGGCTACACCTTC. Translated: CASSSVNYGYTF.

V is TRBV4-2 and J is TRBJ1-4, with 11 bases fitting TRBD1. Germline trimming cut 5 bases from V and 7 bases from J; bases unmatched to any gene: 3. This CDR3 is built from 14 residues. Germline assignment: CDR1 LGHNA and CDR2 YNFKEQ. The CDR3 DNA follows: TGTGCCAGCAGCTCGGGACAGGGGGGTGAAAAACTGTTTTTT. Translation: CASSSGQGGEKLFF.

V usage is TRBV6-5 and J usage is TRBJ1-5, with a weak D call TRBD1 (6 bases). Germline V CDR1 and CDR2: MNHEY, SVGAGI. This CDR3 contains 15 residues. With 8 bases removed from V and 9 bases from J, the gap between germline ends came to 23 bases. The CDR3 sequence: CASCFGRGSRWPQHF. The CDR3 nucleotides read TGTGCCAGCTGCTTTGGCAGGGGCTCGCGATGGCCCCAGCATTTT.

V is TRBV5-6 and J is TRBJ1-2; D call uncertain. Trimming took off 0 bases at V and 4 bases at J, with 16 bases between the two ends. This CDR3 has 16 residues. Germline CDR1 is SGHDT and CDR2 is YYEEEE. This chain's CDR3 is CASSLDPPGRLYGYTF. The CDR3 nucleotides read TGTGCCAGCAGCTTGGATCCCCCTGGCAGGCTCTATGGCTACACCTTC.

The chain links TRBV10-3 to TRBJ2-2, with a tentative D call TRBD1 (6 bases). The V and J ends lost 6 bases and 8 bases respectively, with 13 bases between them. CDR3 size: 13 residues. In germline, CDR1 is ENHRY, CDR2 SYGVKD. CDR3 loop: CAISTAGTGELFF. The CDR3 nucleotides read TGTGCCATCAGCACCGCCGGGACAGGGGAGCTGTTTTTT.

V is TRBV5-1 and J is TRBJ1-3, with TRBD1 matching over 7 bases. The CDR3 covers 15 residues. Germline CDR1 and CDR2: SGHRS and YFSETQ. After removal of 4 bases from V and 0 bases from J, the junction contained 4 bases not matched to a gene. The CDR3 region is CASSARQGSGNTIYF. CDR3 nucleotides: TGCGCCAGCAGCGCCCGACAGGGCTCTGGAAACACCATATATTTT.

Only a few counts were recorded for this clone. The chain carries TRBV19 and TRBJ2-1; 7 nucleotides match TRBD2. This CDR3 is built from 15 residues. Germline CDR1 is LNHDA and CDR2 is SQIVND (reference sequence). With 1 base clipped from V and 4 bases from J, the junction kept 4 bases outside the gene matches. The CDR3 reads CASSIGGGIYNEQFF. Here the CDR3 DNA reads TGTGCCAGTAGTATAGGGGGGGGAATATACAATGAGCAGTTCTTC.

This clone was detected only once. The V and J genes are TRBV15 and TRBJ2-1, with 9 bases fitting TRBD2. After removal of 0 bases from V and 7 bases from J, the junction contained 7 bases not matched to a gene. Germline CDR1 is LNHNV and CDR2 is YYDKDF (reference sequence). This CDR3 region has 16 residues. The CDR3 reads CATSRDRALAGNEQFF. CDR3 in DNA: TGTGCCACCAGCAGAGATCGGGCCCTAGCGGGAAATGAGCAGTTCTTC.

The rearrangement links TRBV15 to TRBJ1-1; D gene unclear. In germline, CDR1 is LNHNV, CDR2 YYDKDF (reference sequence). The CDR3 runs 15 residues. Between the trimmed V and J ends, which lost 0 bases and 3 bases, there was a span of 11 bases. The DNA of the CDR3 is TGTGCCACCAGCAGAGATCCTGACACTTACACTGAAGCTTTCTTT. It specifies CATSRDPDTYTEAFF. The whole variable domain, filled in from reference TRBV15 and TRBJ1-1, reads DAMVIQNPRYQVTQFGKPVTLSCSQTLNHNVMYWYQQKSSQAPKLLFHYYDKDFNNEADTPDNFQSRRPNTSFCFLDIRSPGLGDTAMYLCATSRDPDTYTEAFFGQGTRLTVV.

There are a few counts of this clone. V and J are TRBV5-1 and TRBJ1-1; D might be TRBD1 (5 bases). This CDR3 is 15 amino acids long. Trimming shortened V by 7 bases and J by 5 bases, and 21 bases separated the two germline ends. Germline V gene data show CDR1 as SGHRS and CDR2 as YFSETQ. Written as DNA, the CDR3 is TGCGCCAGCGCTCGTACCGGGACTCATGGGACTGAAGCTTTCTTT. It is translated as CASARTGTHGTEAFF. Complete variable domain (other parts from reference TRBV5-1 and TRBJ1-1): KAGVTQTPRYLIKTRGQQVTLSCSPISGHRSVSWYQQTPGQGLQFLFEYFSETQRNKGNFPGRFSGRQFSNSRSEMNVSTLELGDSALYLCASARTGTHGTEAFFGQGTRLTVV.

On this clone itself: The same CDR3 can be traced to other DNA sequences in this sample. V is TRBV11-3 and J is TRBJ2-5; D perhaps matches TRBD2 (5 bases). Germline CDR1 SGHNT, CDR2 YENEEA. Trimming took off 2 bases at V and 5 bases at J, with 15 bases between the two ends. The CDR3 loop spans 15 amino acids. Here the CDR3 DNA reads TGTGCCAGCAGCTTAAGTAGTCCTGGCGGGGAGACCCAGTACTTC. As protein: CASSLSSPGGETQYF.

Only a few counts were recorded for this clone. This chain's CDR3 is CASSVLASGGSYEQYF. The DNA of the CDR3 is TGTGCCAGCAGCGTACTAGCGAGTGGAGGTTCCTACGAGCAGTACTTC. The chain is built from TRBV9 and TRBJ2-7; D might be TRBD2 (6 bases). Trimming took off 1 base at V and 1 base at J, with 15 bases between the two ends. Looked up from germline, CDR1 is SGDLS and CDR2 is YYNGEE. CDR3 size: 16 residues.

CDR3 sequence: CASSPRPGFEQFF. CDR3 bases: TGTGCCAGCAGCCCGCGACCAGGGTTTGAGCAGTTCTTC. The chain joins TRBV14 to TRBJ2-1; tentatively, D is TRBD1 (5 bases). Trimming shortened V by 4 bases and J by 9 bases, and 13 bases separated the two germline ends. The CDR3 runs 13 residues. Germline V gene sequence: CDR1 SGHDN, CDR2 FVKESK.

The chain combines TRBV4-1 with TRBJ2-5; unclear D gene. V gave up 4 bases and J gave up 5 bases, with 17 bases separating them. Germline CDR1 reads MGHRA; CDR2 reads YSYEKL. The CDR3 is made up of 15 amino acids. Written as DNA, the CDR3 is TGCGCCAGCAGCCCCGAACAGTGGCAAGGTGAGACCCAGTACTTC. It translates to CASSPEQWQGETQYF.

CDR3: CASRPTSGGAWEQYV. The CDR3, as DNA: TGTGCCAGCAGGCCGACTAGCGGGGGGGCCTGGGAGCAGTACGTC. J is TRBJ2-7 and V is TRBV28; 14 nucleotides align to TRBD2. Germline CDR1 and CDR2: MDHEN and SYDVKM. Trimming at V came to 6 bases and at J to 7 bases, leaving 8 bases not matched to a gene. CDR3 length: 15 amino acids.

The V gene is TRBV27, the J gene TRBJ2-2, with D possibly matching TRBD2 (6 bases). The CDR3 has 17 residues. Germline values: CDR1 MNHEY, CDR2 SMNVEV (reference sequence). Trimming cost V 7 bases and J 4 bases, with 22 bases left between them. This CDR3 is CASTPAGLPLGTGELFF. CDR3 DNA sequence: TGTGCCAGCACCCCGGCGGGACTCCCCCTTGGCACCGGGGAGCTGTTTTTT.

This chain connects TRBV4-1 to TRBJ2-3; tentative D call: TRBD2 (6 bases). V was shortened by 2 bases and J by 1 base, with 13 bases between the two germline ends. Germline V gives CDR1 MGHRA, CDR2 YSYEKL. The length of the CDR3 is 16 residues. CDR3 amino acids: CASSQLVASGTDTQYF. The CDR3 DNA reads TGCGCCAGCAGCCAATTAGTGGCTAGCGGCACAGATACGCAGTATTTT.

The J gene is TRBJ2-6, the V gene TRBV9, with D hard to call. Germline CDR1 and CDR2: SGDLS and YYNGEE. Trimming shortened V by 3 bases and J by 2 bases, and 12 bases separated the two germline ends. The CDR3 sequence is 16 residues long. Here the CDR3 DNA reads TGTGCCAGCAGCGATTCGATGAGTGCTGGGGCCAACGTCCTGACTTTC. Residues: CASSDSMSAGANVLTF.

This chain uses TRBV30 with TRBJ2-7; 14 positions match TRBD2. The CDR3 spans 18 residues. The V segment lost 2 bases and the J segment 4 bases; nucleotides outside the gene matches: 13. CDR1 is GTSNPN, CDR2 SVGIG, per germline (reference sequence). CDR3 amino acids: CAWSMRRGLAGDVYEQYF. The CDR3 DNA reads as TGTGCCTGGAGTATGCGGCGGGGACTAGCGGGAGATGTTTACGAGCAGTACTTC.

This chain connects TRBV3-1 (or the pseudogene TRBV3-2) to TRBJ1-2; perhaps TRBD1 as D (6 bases). In germline, CDR1 is LGHDT, CDR2 YNNKEL (reference sequence). The CDR3 totals 14 residues. Deletions cut 2 bases from V and 7 bases from J, with 14 bases between. The CDR3 nucleotides are TGTGCCAGCAGCCAATCACAGGGACACGGTGGCTACACCTTC. Translation: CASSQSQGHGGYTF.

This sequence joins TRBV5-4 and TRBJ2-1; 15 bases fit TRBD2. Germline loops: CDR1 SGHNT, CDR2 YYREEE (reference sequence). V lost 4 bases and J lost 7; bases outside the gene matches: 12. This CDR3 contains 18 residues. The CDR3 nucleotides are TGTGCCAGCAGCAGGACTAGCGGGGGGGCACCTGCAGGAAATGAGCAGTTCTTC. As protein: CASSRTSGGAPAGNEQFF.

V usage is TRBV6-2 or TRBV6-3 and J usage is TRBJ1-3; tentatively, D is TRBD1 (5 bases). Trimming took off 2 bases at V and 0 bases at J, with 5 bases between the two ends. The germline CDR1 and CDR2 sequences are MNHEY and SVGEGT. The CDR3 is 14 amino acids. For the CDR3, the DNA is TGTGCCAGCAGTTACGGGGCCTCTGGAAACACCATATATTTT. Encoded protein: CASSYGASGNTIYF.

The chain recombines TRBV9 with TRBJ1-1; D is ambiguous. Germline values: CDR1 SGDLS, CDR2 YYNGEE. The CDR3 totals 13 residues. V gave up 0 bases and J gave up 11 bases, with 14 bases separating them. The CDR3 DNA is TGTGCCAGCAGCGTAGCCCCTCCAGTGGAGGCTTTCTTT. As protein: CASSVAPPVEAFF.

This chain connects TRBV6-2 or TRBV6-3 to TRBJ1-1, with a weak D call TRBD1 (5 bases). Deletions cut 0 bases from V and 0 bases from J, with 14 bases between. The CDR3 spans 17 residues. Germline CDR1 and CDR2: MNHEY and SVGEGT. DNA for the CDR3: TGTGCCAGCAGTTACTCGATGCCCTCAGGGTTGAACACTGAAGCTTTCTTT. This sequence encodes CASSYSMPSGLNTEAFF.

This chain uses TRBV27 with TRBJ1-5; D uncertain. V dropped 3 bases and J dropped 4 bases, with 13 bases sitting between them. CDR1 is MNHEY and CDR2 is SMNVEV in the germline V gene (reference sequence). This CDR3 is built from 15 residues. CDR3 nucleotide sequence: TGTGCCAGCAGTTTCGGGGTGGGAGGGAATCAGCCCCAGCATTTT. It is translated as CASSFGVGGNQPQHF.